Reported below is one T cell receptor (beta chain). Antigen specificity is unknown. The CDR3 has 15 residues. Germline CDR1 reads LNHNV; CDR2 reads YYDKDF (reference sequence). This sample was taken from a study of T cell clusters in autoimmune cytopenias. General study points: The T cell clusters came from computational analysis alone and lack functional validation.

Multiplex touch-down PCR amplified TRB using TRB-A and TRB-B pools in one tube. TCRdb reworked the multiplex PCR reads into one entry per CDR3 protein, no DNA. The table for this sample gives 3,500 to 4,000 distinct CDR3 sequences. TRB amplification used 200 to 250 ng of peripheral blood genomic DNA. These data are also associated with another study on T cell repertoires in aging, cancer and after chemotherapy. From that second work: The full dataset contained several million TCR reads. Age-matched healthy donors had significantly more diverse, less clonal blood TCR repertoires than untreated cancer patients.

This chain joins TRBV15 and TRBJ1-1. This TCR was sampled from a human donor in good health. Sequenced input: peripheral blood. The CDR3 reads CATSRLGDRDTEAFF.